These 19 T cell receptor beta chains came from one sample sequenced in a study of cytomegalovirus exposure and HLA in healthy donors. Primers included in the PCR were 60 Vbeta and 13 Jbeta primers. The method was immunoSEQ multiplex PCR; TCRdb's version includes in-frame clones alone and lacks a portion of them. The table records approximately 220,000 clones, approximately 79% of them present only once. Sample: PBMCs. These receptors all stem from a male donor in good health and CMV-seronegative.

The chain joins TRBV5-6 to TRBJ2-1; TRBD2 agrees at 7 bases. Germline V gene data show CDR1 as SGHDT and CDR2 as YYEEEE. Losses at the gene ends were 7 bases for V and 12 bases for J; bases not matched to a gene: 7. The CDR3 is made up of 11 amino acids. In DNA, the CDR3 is TGTGCCAGCCTGGCGGGAGTACGGCAGTTCTTC. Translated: CASLAGVRQFF.

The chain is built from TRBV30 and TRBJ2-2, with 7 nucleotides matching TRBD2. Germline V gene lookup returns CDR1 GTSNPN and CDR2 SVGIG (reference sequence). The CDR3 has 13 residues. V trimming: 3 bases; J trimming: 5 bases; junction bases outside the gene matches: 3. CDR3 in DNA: TGTGCCTGGAGCTGGGGGGGGACCGGGGAGCTGTTTTTT. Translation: CAWSWGGTGELFF.

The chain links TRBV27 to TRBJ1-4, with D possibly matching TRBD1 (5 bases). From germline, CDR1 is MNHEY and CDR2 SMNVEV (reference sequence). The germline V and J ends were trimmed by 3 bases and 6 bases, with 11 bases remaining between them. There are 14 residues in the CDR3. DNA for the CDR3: TGTGCCAGCAGTTTTGGGTCCAGGGATGAAAAACTGTTTTTT. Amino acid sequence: CASSFGSRDEKLFF.

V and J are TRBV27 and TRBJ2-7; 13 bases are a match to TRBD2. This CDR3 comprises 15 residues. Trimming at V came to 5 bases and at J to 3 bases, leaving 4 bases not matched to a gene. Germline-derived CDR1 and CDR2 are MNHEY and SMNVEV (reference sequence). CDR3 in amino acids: CASSPGTSGVYEQYF. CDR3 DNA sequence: TGTGCCAGCAGTCCAGGGACTAGCGGGGTCTACGAGCAGTACTTC.

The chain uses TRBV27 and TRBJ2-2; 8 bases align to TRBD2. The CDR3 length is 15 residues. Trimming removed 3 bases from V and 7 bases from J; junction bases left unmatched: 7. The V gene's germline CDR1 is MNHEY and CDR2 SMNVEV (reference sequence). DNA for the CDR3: TGTGCCAGCAGTTTTTTGGCGGGGGGCGGCGGGGAGCTGTTTTTT. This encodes CASSFLAGGGGELFF.

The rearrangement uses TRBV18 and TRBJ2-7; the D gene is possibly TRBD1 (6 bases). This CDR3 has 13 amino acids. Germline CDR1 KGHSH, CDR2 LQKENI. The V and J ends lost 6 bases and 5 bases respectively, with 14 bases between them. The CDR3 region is CASSPQQGHEQYF. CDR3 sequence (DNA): TGTGCCAGCTCGCCTCAACAGGGCCACGAGCAGTACTTC.

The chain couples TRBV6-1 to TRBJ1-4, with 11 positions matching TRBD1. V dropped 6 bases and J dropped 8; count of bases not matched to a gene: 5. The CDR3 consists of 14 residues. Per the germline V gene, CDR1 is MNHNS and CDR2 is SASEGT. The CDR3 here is CASRGTGGSEKLFF. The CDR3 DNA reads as TGTGCCAGCAGGGGGACAGGGGGGTCAGAAAAACTGTTTTTT.

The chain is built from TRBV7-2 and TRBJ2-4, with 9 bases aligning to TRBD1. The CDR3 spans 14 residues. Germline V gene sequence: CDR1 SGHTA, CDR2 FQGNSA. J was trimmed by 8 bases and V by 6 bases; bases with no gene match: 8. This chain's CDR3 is CASSLGTGWHIQYF. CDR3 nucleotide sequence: TGTGCCAGCAGTCTTGGGACAGGGTGGCACATTCAGTACTTC.

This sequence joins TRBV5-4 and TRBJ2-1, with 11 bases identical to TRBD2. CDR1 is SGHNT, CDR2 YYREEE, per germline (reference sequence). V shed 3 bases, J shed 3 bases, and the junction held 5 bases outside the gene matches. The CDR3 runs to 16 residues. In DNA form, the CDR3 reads TGTGCCAGCAGCTCGGGGACTAGCGGAGGCTACAATGAGCAGTTCTTC. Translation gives CASSSGTSGGYNEQFF.

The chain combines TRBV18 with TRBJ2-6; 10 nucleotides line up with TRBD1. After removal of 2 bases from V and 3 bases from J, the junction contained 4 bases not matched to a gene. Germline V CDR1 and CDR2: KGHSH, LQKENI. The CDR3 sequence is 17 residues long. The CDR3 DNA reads TGTGCCAGCTCACCAGAGACAGGGGGCGGTGGGGCCAACGTCCTGACTTTC. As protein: CASSPETGGGGANVLTF.

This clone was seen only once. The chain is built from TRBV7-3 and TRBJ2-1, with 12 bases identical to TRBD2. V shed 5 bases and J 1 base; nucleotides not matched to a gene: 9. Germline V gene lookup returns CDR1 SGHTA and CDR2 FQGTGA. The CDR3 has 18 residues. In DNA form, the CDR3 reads TGTGCCAGCAGCCCAACACCGACTAGCGGGAGTTCCTACAATGAGCAGTTCTTC. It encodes CASSPTPTSGSSYNEQFF.

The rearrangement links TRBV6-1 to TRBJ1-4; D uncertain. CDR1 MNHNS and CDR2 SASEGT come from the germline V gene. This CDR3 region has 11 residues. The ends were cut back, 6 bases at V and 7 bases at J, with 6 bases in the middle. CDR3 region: CASRQVEKLFF. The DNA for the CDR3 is TGTGCCAGCAGACAAGTTGAAAAACTGTTTTTT.

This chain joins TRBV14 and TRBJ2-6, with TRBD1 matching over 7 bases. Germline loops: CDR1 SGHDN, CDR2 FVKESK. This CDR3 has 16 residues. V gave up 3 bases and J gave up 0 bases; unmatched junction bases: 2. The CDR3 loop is CASSQRTGSGANVLTF. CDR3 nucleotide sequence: TGTGCCAGCAGCCAGCGGACAGGCTCTGGGGCCAACGTCCTGACTTTC.

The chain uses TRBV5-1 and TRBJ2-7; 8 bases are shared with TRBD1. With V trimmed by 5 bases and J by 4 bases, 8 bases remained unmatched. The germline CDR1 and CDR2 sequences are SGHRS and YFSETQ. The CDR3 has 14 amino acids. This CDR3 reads CASSPTGTGYEQYF. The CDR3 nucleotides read TGCGCCAGCAGTCCTACCGGGACAGGATACGAGCAGTACTTC.

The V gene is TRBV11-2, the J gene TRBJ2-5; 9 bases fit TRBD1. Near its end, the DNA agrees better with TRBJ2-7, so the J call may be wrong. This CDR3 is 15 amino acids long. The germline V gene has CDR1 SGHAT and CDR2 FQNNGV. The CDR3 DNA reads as TGTGCCAGCAGCCCCCGACAGGGGGTCTACCACGAGCAGTACTTC. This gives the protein CASSPRQGVYHEQYF.

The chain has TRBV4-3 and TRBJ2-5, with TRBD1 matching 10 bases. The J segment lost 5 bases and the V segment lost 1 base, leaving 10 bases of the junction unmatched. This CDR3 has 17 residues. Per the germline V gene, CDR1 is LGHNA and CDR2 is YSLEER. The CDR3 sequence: CASSQAYRDRGPETQYF. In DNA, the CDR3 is TGCGCCAGCAGCCAAGCTTACCGGGACAGGGGACCGGAGACCCAGTACTTC.

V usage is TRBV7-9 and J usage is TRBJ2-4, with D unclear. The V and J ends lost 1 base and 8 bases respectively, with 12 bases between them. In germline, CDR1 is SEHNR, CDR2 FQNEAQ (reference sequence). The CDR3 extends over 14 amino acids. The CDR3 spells CASSLGPNTDIQYF. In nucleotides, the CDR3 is TGTGCCAGCAGCTTAGGTCCGAATACAGACATTCAGTACTTC.

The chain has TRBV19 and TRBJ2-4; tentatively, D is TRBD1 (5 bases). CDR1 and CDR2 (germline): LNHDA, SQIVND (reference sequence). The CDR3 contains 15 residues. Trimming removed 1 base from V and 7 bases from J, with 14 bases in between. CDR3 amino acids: CASSIGRTYPNIQYF. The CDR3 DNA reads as TGTGCCAGTAGTATAGGACGGACATACCCTAACATTCAGTACTTC. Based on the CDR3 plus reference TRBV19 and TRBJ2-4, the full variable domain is DGGITQSPKYLFRKEGQNVTLSCEQNLNHDAMYWYRQDPGQGLRLIYYSQIVNDFQKGDIAEGYSVSREKKESFPLTVTSAQKNPTAFYLCASSIGRTYPNIQYFGAGTRLSVL.

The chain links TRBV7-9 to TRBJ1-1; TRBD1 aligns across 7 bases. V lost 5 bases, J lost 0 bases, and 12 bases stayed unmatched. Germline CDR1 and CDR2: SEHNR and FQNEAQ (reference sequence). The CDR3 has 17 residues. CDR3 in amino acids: CASSRGTAGTMNTEAFF. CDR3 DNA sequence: TGTGCCAGCAGCCGCGGGACAGCCGGCACGATGAACACTGAAGCTTTCTTT.